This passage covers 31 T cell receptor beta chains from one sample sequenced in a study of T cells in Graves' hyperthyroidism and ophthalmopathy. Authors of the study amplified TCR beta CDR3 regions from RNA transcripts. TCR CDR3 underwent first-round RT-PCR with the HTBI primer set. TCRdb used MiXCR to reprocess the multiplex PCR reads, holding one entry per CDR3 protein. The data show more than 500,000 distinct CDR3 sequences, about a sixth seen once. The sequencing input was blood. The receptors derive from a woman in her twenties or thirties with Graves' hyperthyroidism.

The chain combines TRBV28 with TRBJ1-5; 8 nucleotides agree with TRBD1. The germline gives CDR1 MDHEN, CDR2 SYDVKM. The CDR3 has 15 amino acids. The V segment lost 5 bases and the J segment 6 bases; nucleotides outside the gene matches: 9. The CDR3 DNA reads TGTGCCAGCAGTGCAAGGACAGGGTTTGGTCAGCCCCAGCATTTT. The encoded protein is CASSARTGFGQPQHF.

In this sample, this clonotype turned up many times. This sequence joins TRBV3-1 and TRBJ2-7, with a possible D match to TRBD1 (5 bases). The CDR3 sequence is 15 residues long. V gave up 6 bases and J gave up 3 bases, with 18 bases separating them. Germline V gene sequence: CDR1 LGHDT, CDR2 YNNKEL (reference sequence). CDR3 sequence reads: CASRWGRGGFYEQYF. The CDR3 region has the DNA TGTGCCAGCAGGTGGGGCCGAGGCGGATTCTACGAGCAGTACTTC.

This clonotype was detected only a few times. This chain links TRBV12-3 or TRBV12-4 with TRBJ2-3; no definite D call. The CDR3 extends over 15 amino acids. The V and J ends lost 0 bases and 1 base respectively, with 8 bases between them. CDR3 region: CASSLALGRTDTQYF. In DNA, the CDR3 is TGTGCCAGCAGTTTAGCGCTCGGGCGCACAGATACGCAGTATTTT.

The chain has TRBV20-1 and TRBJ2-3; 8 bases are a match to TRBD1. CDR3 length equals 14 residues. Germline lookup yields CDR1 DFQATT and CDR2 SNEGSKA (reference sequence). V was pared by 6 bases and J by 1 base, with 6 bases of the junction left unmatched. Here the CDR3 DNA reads TGCAGTGCCTTCAGGGGGCGCGGCACAGATACGCAGTATTTT. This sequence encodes CSAFRGRGTDTQYF.

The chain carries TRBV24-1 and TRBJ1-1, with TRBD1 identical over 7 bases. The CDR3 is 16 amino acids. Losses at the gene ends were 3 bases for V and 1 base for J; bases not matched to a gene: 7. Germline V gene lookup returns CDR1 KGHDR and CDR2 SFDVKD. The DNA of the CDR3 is TGTGCCACCAGTGATGCCGACAGGGAGGAGAACACTGAAGCTTTCTTT. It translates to CATSDADREENTEAFF.

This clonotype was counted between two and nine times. The CDR3 spells CAWSVGGLETQYF. The CDR3 DNA reads as TGTGCCTGGAGTGTAGGGGGGCTGGAGACCCAGTACTTC. The chain uses TRBV30 and TRBJ2-5, with D perhaps matching TRBD1 or TRBD2 (6 bases each). The CDR3 length is 13 residues. V was clipped by 0 bases and J by 5 bases, with 10 bases between them. Germline CDR1 and CDR2: GTSNPN and SVGIG (reference sequence). The full variable domain, rest sourced from reference TRBV30 and TRBJ2-5, is SQTIHQWPATLVQPVGSPLSLECTVEGTSNPNLYWYRQAAGRGLQLLFYSVGIGQISSEVPQNLSASRPQDRQFILSSKKLLLSDSGFYLCAWSVGGLETQYFGPGTRLLVL.

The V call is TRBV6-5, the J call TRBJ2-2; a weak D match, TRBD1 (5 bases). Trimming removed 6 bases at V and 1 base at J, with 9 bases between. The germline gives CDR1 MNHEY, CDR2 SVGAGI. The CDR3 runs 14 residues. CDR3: CASRYRRNTGELFF. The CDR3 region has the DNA TGTGCCAGCAGATACAGGAGGAACACCGGGGAGCTGTTTTTT.

CDR3 in DNA: TGTGCCACCAGTGATGGGGGGCCTTTCTACGAGCAGTACTTC. Protein product: CATSDGGPFYEQYF. The chain combines TRBV24-1 with TRBJ2-7; the D call may be TRBD1 or TRBD2 (6 bases each). Trimming took off 3 bases at V and 3 bases at J, with 11 bases between the two ends. Germline V gives CDR1 KGHDR, CDR2 SFDVKD. The length of the CDR3 is 14 residues.

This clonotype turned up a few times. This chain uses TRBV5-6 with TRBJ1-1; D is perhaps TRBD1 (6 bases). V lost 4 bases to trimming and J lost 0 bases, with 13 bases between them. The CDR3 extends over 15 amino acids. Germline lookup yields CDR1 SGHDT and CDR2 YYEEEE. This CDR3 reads CASSAGQGMNTEAFF. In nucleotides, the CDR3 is TGTGCCAGCAGCGCCGGTCAGGGGATGAACACTGAAGCTTTCTTT.

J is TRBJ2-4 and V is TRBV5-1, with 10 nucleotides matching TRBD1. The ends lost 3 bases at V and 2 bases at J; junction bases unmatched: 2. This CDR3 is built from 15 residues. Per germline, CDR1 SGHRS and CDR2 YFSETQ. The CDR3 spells CASSWDRGTKNIQYF. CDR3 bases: TGCGCCAGCAGCTGGGACAGGGGAACCAAAAACATTCAGTACTTC. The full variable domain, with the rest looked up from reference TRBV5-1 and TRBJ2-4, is KAGVTQTPRYLIKTRGQQVTLSCSPISGHRSVSWYQQTPGQGLQFLFEYFSETQRNKGNFPGRFSGRQFSNSRSEMNVSTLELGDSALYLCASSWDRGTKNIQYFGAGTRLSVL.

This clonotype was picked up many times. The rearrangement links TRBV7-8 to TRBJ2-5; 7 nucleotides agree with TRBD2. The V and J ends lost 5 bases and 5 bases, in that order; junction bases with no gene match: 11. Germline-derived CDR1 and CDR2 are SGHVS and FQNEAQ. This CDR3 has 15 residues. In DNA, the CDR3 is TGTGCCAGCAGCGTCACCCCCACTAGCGAGGAGACCCAGTACTTC. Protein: CASSVTPTSEETQYF.

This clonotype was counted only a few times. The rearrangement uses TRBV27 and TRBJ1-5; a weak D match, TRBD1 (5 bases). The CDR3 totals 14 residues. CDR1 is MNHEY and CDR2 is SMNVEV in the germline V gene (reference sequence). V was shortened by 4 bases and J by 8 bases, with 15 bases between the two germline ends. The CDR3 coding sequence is TGTGCCAGCAGTTCATCTAACGGGGGAGAGCCCCAGCATTTT. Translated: CASSSSNGGEPQHF.

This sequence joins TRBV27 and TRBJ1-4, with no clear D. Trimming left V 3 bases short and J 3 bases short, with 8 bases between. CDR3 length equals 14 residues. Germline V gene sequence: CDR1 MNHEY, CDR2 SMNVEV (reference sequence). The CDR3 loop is CASSFAASNEKLFF. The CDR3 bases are TGTGCCAGCAGTTTTGCGGCCTCTAATGAAAAACTGTTTTTT.

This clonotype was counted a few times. CDR3 in amino acids: CSVAQRETTDTQYF. CDR3 DNA: TGCAGCGTTGCCCAGCGGGAGACAACAGATACGCAGTATTTT. The chain links TRBV29-1 to TRBJ2-3; 8 nucleotides match TRBD2. J gave up 3 bases and V 4 bases, and 6 bases lay outside the gene matches. Germline CDR1 and CDR2: SQVTM and ANQGSEA. The CDR3 sequence is 14 residues long.

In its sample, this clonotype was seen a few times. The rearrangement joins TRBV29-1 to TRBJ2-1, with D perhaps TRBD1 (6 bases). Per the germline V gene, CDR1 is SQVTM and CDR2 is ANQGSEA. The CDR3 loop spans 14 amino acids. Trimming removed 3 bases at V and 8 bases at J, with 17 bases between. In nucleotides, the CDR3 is TGCAGCGTTGACGGCAGGGTGAGACAGGATGAGCAGTTCTTC. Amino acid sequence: CSVDGRVRQDEQFF.

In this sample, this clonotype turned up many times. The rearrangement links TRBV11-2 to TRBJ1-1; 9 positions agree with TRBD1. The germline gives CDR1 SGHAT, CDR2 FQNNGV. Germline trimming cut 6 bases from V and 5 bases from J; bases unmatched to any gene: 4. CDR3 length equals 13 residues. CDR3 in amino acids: CASRQTGGTEAFF. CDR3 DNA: TGTGCCAGCAGACAGACAGGGGGGACTGAAGCTTTCTTT.

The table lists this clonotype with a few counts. Written as DNA, the CDR3 is TGTGCCAGCAGCCAAGATCACGACGCCGGGGAGCTGTTTTTT. Amino acids: CASSQDHDAGELFF. V is TRBV4-2 and J is TRBJ2-2; D is uncertain. Germline V gene sequence: CDR1 LGHNA, CDR2 YNFKEQ. CDR3 size: 14 residues. Trimming left V 0 bases short and J 6 bases short, with 8 bases between.

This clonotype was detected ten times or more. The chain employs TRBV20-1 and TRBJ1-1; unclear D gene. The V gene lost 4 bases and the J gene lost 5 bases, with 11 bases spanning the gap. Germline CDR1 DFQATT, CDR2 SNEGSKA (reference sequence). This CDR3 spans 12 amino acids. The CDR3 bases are TGCAGTGCTATCTTGGATTTAACTGAAGCTTTCTTT. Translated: CSAILDLTEAFF.

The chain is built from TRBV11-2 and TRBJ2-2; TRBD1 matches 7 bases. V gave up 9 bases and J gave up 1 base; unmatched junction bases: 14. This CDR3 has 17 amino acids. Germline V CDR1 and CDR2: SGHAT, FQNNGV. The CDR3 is CASSTDPWTGNTGELFF. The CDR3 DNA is TGTGCCAGTAGTACCGACCCTTGGACAGGGAACACCGGGGAGCTGTTTTTT. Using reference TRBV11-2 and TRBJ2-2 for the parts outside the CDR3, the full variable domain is EAGVAQSPRYKIIEKRQSVAFWCNPISGHATLYWYQQILGQGPKLLIQFQNNGVVDDSQLPKDRFSAERLKGVDSTLKIQPAKLEDSAVYLCASSTDPWTGNTGELFFGEGSRLTVL.

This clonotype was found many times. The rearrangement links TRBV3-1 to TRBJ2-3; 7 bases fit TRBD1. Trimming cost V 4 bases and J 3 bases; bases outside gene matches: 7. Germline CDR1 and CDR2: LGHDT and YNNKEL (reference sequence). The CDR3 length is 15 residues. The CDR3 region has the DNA TGTGCCAGCAGCCTGAGGACAGGTTCAACAGATACGCAGTATTTT. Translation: CASSLRTGSTDTQYF.

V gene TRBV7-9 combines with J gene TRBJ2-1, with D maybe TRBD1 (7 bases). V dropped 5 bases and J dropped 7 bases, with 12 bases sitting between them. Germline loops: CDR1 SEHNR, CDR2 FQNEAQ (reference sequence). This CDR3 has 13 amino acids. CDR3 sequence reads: CASSRQGGNEQFF. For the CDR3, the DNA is TGTGCCAGCAGCCGACAGGGAGGAAATGAGCAGTTCTTC.

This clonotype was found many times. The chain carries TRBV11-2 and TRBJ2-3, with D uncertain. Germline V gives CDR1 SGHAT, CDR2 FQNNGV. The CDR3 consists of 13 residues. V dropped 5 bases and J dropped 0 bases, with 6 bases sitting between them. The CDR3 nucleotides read TGTGCCAGCAGCGGCACTAGCACAGATACGCAGTATTTT. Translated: CASSGTSTDTQYF.

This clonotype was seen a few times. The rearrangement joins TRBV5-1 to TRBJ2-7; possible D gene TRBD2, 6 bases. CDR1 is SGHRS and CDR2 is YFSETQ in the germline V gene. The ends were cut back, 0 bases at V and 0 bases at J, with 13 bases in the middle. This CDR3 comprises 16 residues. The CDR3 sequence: CASSLAGGKTSYEQYF. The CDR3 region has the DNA TGCGCCAGCAGCTTGGCTGGCGGGAAGACCTCCTACGAGCAGTACTTC.

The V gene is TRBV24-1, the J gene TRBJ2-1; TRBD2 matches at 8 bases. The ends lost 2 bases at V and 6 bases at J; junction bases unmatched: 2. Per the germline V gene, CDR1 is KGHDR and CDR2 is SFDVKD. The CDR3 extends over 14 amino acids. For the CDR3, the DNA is TGTGCCACCAGTGATTCACTAGCGGCCAATGAGCAGTTCTTC. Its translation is CATSDSLAANEQFF.

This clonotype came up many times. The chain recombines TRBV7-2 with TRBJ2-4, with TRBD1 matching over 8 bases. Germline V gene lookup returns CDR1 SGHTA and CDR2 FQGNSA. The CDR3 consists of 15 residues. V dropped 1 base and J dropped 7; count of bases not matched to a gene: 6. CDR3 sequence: CASSLGPGQANIQYF. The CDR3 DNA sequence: TGTGCCAGCAGCTTAGGCCCGGGACAGGCGAACATTCAGTACTTC.

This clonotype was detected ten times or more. For the CDR3, the DNA is TGCAGTGCTACCCCAGGGGGGGAGACCCAGTACTTC. This sequence encodes CSATPGGETQYF. V gene TRBV20-1 combines with J gene TRBJ2-5; D may be TRBD1 (7 bases). CDR3 length: 12 residues. V lost 4 bases and J lost 5, with 11 bases in between. Germline V lookup: CDR1 DFQATT, CDR2 SNEGSKA (reference sequence).

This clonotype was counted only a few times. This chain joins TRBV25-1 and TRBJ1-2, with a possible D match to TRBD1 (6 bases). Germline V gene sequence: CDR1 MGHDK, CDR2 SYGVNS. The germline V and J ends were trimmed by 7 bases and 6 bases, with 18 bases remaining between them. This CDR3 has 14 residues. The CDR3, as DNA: TGTGCCAGCACCCTCGGGGGCAGTAAAAATGGCTACACCTTC. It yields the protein CASTLGGSKNGYTF.

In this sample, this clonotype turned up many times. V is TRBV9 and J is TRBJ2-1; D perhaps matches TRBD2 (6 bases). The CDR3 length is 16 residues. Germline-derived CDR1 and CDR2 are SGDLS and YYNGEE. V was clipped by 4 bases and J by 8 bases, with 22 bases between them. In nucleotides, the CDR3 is TGTGCCAGCAGCCCCCCTCGGGAGTGGTCGACGCATGAGCAGTTCTTC. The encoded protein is CASSPPREWSTHEQFF. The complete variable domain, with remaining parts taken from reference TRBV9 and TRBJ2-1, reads DSGVTQTPKHLITATGQRVTLRCSPRSGDLSVYWYQQSLDQGLQFLIQYYNGEERAKGNILERFSAQQFPDLHSELNLSSLELGDSALYFCASSPPREWSTHEQFFGPGTRLTVL.

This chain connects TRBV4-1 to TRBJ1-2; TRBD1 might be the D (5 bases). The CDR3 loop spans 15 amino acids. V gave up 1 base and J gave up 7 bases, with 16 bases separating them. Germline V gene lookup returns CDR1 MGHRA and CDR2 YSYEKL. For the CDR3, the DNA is TGCGCCAGCAGCCAAGTAGAGGCGGGGGTGCGTGGCTACACCTTC. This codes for CASSQVEAGVRGYTF.

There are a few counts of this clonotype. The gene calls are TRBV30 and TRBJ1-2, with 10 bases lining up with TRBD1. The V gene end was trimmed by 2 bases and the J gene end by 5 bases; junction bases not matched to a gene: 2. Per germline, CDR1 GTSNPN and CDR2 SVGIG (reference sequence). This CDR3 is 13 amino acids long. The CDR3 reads CAWSLGQGYGYTF. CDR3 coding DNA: TGTGCCTGGAGTTTGGGACAGGGGTATGGCTACACCTTC.

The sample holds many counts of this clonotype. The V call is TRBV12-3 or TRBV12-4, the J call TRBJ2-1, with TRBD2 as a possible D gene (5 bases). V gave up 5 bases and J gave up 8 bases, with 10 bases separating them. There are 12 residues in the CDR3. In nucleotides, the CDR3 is TGTGCCAGCAGTGTTGGACTTTATGAGCAGTTCTTC. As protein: CASSVGLYEQFF.